A single sample is the source of the 30 T cell receptor beta chains below, sequenced in a study of blood T cell repertoires in COVID-19. The data were produced by immunoSEQ multiplex PCR, yet TCRdb's version contains in-frame clones alone and is incomplete. The sample lists almost 250,000 clones, approximately 85% occurring once. Sequencing was performed on PBMCs or T cells enriched from blood (not recorded which). The receptors were sampled from a woman aged 45 to 65 with acute COVID-19.

The chain joins TRBV7-2 to TRBJ1-2; D is uncertain. The V end was cut by 6 bases, the J end by 3 bases, with 11 bases between. Germline values: CDR1 SGHTA, CDR2 FQGNSA. This CDR3 contains 13 residues. The CDR3 sequence: CASRSGSDYGYTF. The CDR3 DNA reads as TGTGCCAGCAGGTCTGGTAGCGACTATGGCTACACCTTC.

J is TRBJ1-2 and V is TRBV14, with 9 bases identical to TRBD1. The germline gives CDR1 SGHDN, CDR2 FVKESK. After removal of 3 bases from V and 7 bases from J, the junction contained 3 bases not matched to a gene. The CDR3 runs 13 residues. CDR3 protein: CASSQIQGAGYTF. Written as DNA, the CDR3 is TGTGCCAGCAGCCAGATACAGGGGGCTGGCTACACCTTC.

The sample holds one count of this clone. The V and J genes are TRBV18 and TRBJ2-2; TRBD1 aligns across 9 bases. Germline V gene sequence: CDR1 KGHSH, CDR2 LQKENI. There are 19 residues in the CDR3. J gave up 6 bases and V 3 bases, and 17 bases lay outside the gene matches. The CDR3 reads CASSPVKGTGRVVSGELFF. As DNA, the CDR3 is TGTGCCAGCTCACCGGTTAAGGGGACAGGGAGAGTGGTCTCCGGGGAGCTGTTTTTT.

CDR3 sequence: CASSSGGSNEQFF. The CDR3 region has the DNA TGCGCCAGTAGTAGCGGGGGGTCCAATGAGCAGTTCTTC. V and J are TRBV10-1 and TRBJ2-1; TRBD2 matches 10 bases. The germline CDR1 and CDR2 sequences are WNHNN and SYGVQD (reference sequence). V dropped 9 bases and J dropped 6; count of bases not matched to a gene: 5. The CDR3 has 13 amino acids.

The chain carries TRBV23-1 and TRBJ1-2; D is uncertain. TRBV23-1 is an open reading frame, and its role is uncertain. This CDR3 is 15 amino acids long. V was cut by 4 bases and J by 2 bases, with 14 bases left in between. CDR3 sequence: CASSRRPPQNYGYTF. The CDR3 DNA sequence: TGCGCCAGCAGTCGGCGCCCGCCACAGAACTATGGCTACACCTTC.

This chain joins TRBV7-2 and TRBJ1-5, with D perhaps matching TRBD1 (6 bases). The V gene's germline CDR1 is SGHTA and CDR2 FQGNSA. Trimming took 3 bases from V and 4 from J, leaving 13 bases between them. The CDR3 length is 15 residues. The CDR3 spells CASSLGAIGNQPQHF. The CDR3, as DNA: TGTGCCAGCAGCTTGGGGGCGATTGGGAATCAGCCCCAGCATTTT.

This clone was counted only a few times. V gene TRBV2 combines with J gene TRBJ1-6; weak D call: TRBD1 (5 bases). V was pared by 0 bases and J by 7 bases, with 10 bases between. The CDR3 sequence is 15 residues long. Germline CDR1 is SNHLY and CDR2 is FYNNEI. The CDR3 loop reads CASSEAWGGNSPLHF. CDR3 nucleotides: TGTGCCAGCAGTGAAGCGTGGGGGGGGAATTCACCCCTCCACTTT.

This chain links TRBV29-1 with TRBJ2-2, with TRBD1 identical over 11 bases. CDR1 and CDR2 from the germline V gene are SQVTM and ANQGSEA. The CDR3 runs 15 residues. The J segment lost 5 bases and the V segment lost 5 bases, leaving 7 bases of the junction unmatched. This CDR3 is CSVKSGTGGTGELFF. For the CDR3, the DNA is TGCAGCGTTAAGTCAGGGACAGGGGGGACCGGGGAGCTGTTTTTT.

The chain has TRBV6-2 or TRBV6-3 and TRBJ1-1; D gene uncertain. This CDR3 contains 14 residues. With 4 bases removed from V and 2 bases from J, the gap between germline ends came to 11 bases. The germline V gene encodes CDR1 MNHEY and CDR2 SVGEGT. The CDR3 reads CASSWARSNTEAFF. CDR3 DNA sequence: TGTGCCAGCAGTTGGGCCAGGTCCAACACTGAAGCTTTCTTT.

This chain links TRBV6-2 or TRBV6-3 with TRBJ2-2; 11 bases align to TRBD2. Per germline, CDR1 MNHEY and CDR2 SVGEGT. Losses at the gene ends were 6 bases for V and 1 base for J; bases not matched to a gene: 4. The CDR3 contains 16 residues. Here the CDR3 reads CASSVTSGGNTGELFF. The CDR3 DNA reads as TGTGCCAGCAGCGTTACTAGCGGGGGGAACACCGGGGAGCTGTTTTTT.

The rearrangement uses TRBV9 and TRBJ1-2; 7 positions agree with TRBD1. Looked up from germline, CDR1 is SGDLS and CDR2 is YYNGEE. The trim removed 4 bases at V and 4 bases at J, leaving 7 bases unmatched. This CDR3 is 14 amino acids long. The CDR3 DNA is TGTGCCAGCAGCTCAGACAGGGCTAGCTATGGCTACACCTTC. Its protein product is CASSSDRASYGYTF.

The chain recombines TRBV30 with TRBJ1-2; TRBD1 is a possible D gene (5 bases). This CDR3 is 12 amino acids long. V lost 5 bases and J lost 6, with 13 bases in between. Germline lookup yields CDR1 GTSNPN and CDR2 SVGIG (reference sequence). CDR3 DNA: TGTGCCTGGCGGGGTGGGGGGAATGGCTACACCTTC. The encoded protein is CAWRGGGNGYTF.

V is TRBV14 and J is TRBJ1-6; D is perhaps TRBD1 (6 bases). This CDR3 has 12 amino acids. Trimming took off 4 bases at V and 13 bases at J, with 11 bases between the two ends. Germline values: CDR1 SGHDN, CDR2 FVKESK. The CDR3 DNA reads as TGTGCCAGCAGCCCGGGACATCAGCCCCTCCACTTT. It is translated as CASSPGHQPLHF.

The chain uses TRBV3-1 (or the pseudogene TRBV3-2) and TRBJ1-4; 7 bases line up with TRBD1. The CDR3 is 14 amino acids. In germline, CDR1 is LGHDT, CDR2 YNNKEL (reference sequence). J was trimmed by 7 bases and V by 3 bases; bases with no gene match: 5. Here the CDR3 reads CASSHGAGGEKLFF. The CDR3, as DNA: TGTGCCAGCAGCCACGGGGCAGGGGGTGAAAAACTGTTTTTT.

The chain's CDR3 is CASRGTGDPGELFF. The CDR3 DNA reads TGTGCCTCCAGGGGGACAGGGGACCCCGGGGAGCTGTTTTTT. This chain links TRBV10-3 with TRBJ2-2; TRBD1 aligns across 10 bases. After removal of 11 bases from V and 6 bases from J, the junction contained 9 bases not matched to a gene. The germline CDR1 and CDR2 sequences are ENHRY and SYGVKD. There are 14 residues in the CDR3.

The chain joins TRBV20-1 to TRBJ2-5, with 9 bases identical to TRBD2. CDR3 length: 16 residues. V lost 3 bases to trimming and J lost 4 bases; unmatched junction nucleotides: 12. The germline V gene encodes CDR1 DFQATT and CDR2 SNEGSKA (reference sequence). In DNA, the CDR3 is TGCAGTGCTAGTGCTAGCGGGGCCTATACCCGAGAGACCCAGTACTTC. Protein: CSASASGAYTRETQYF.

This chain links TRBV11-2 with TRBJ1-5, with 8 nucleotides matching TRBD1. This CDR3 spans 16 amino acids. Per the germline V gene, CDR1 is SGHAT and CDR2 is FQNNGV. Trimming removed 5 bases from V and 4 bases from J; junction bases left unmatched: 10. The CDR3 sequence is CASSPDRGRGNQPQHF. CDR3 DNA sequence: TGTGCCAGCAGCCCCGACAGGGGTAGGGGGAATCAGCCCCAGCATTTT.

This rearrangement joins TRBV7-9 to TRBJ2-7; 12 nucleotides match TRBD2. V trimming: 6 bases; J trimming: 5 bases; junction bases outside the gene matches: 8. Germline values: CDR1 SEHNR, CDR2 FQNEAQ (reference sequence). CDR3 size: 15 residues. The DNA of the CDR3 is TGTGCCAGCAGTATTGGACTAGCGGGGATCGACGAGCAGTACTTC. It is translated as CASSIGLAGIDEQYF.

The CDR3 coding sequence is TGTGCCAGCTCACCATCGACAGGGGCCAACTATGGCTACACCTTC. It yields the protein CASSPSTGANYGYTF. This chain joins TRBV18 and TRBJ1-2; 8 positions agree with TRBD1. CDR1 and CDR2 from the germline V gene are KGHSH and LQKENI. The CDR3 length is 15 residues. V shed 2 bases, J shed 2 bases, and the junction held 4 bases outside the gene matches. Based on the CDR3 plus reference TRBV18 and TRBJ1-2, the full variable domain is NAGVMQNPRHLVRRRGQEARLRCSPMKGHSHVYWYRQLPEEGLKFMVYLQKENIIDESGMPKERFSAEFPKEGPSILRIQQVVRGDSAAYFCASSPSTGANYGYTFGSGTRLTVV.

The chain is built from TRBV9 and TRBJ1-2; no clear D gene. Trimming cost V 3 bases and J 5 bases, with 5 bases left between them. The CDR3 totals 11 residues. From germline, CDR1 is SGDLS and CDR2 YYNGEE. The CDR3 DNA reads as TGTGCCAGCAGCGGGAGATATGGCTACACCTTC. Its protein product is CASSGRYGYTF. The variable domain in full, with the rest retrieved from reference TRBV9 and TRBJ1-2, is DSGVTQTPKHLITATGQRVTLRCSPRSGDLSVYWYQQSLDQGLQFLIQYYNGEERAKGNILERFSAQQFPDLHSELNLSSLELGDSALYFCASSGRYGYTFGSGTRLTVV.

The chain uses TRBV19 and TRBJ1-4; D not resolved. The V end was cut by 3 bases, the J end by 0 bases, with 8 bases between. The CDR3 totals 15 residues. Germline lookup yields CDR1 LNHDA and CDR2 SQIVND (reference sequence). The CDR3 is CASSMWGATNEKLFF. The CDR3, as DNA: TGTGCCAGTAGTATGTGGGGAGCAACTAATGAAAAACTGTTTTTT.

The rearrangement uses TRBV6-1 and TRBJ1-1, with 7 bases that match TRBD1. CDR3 length: 16 amino acids. With V trimmed by 2 bases and J by 5 bases, 11 bases remained unmatched. The germline V gene has CDR1 MNHNS and CDR2 SASEGT. CDR3 in amino acids: CASSESSVRGRTEAFF. As DNA, the CDR3 is TGTGCCAGCAGTGAAAGTAGTGTTAGGGGGCGAACTGAAGCTTTCTTT.

This chain joins TRBV5-4 and TRBJ2-5; 11 nucleotides line up with TRBD2. The V and J ends lost 4 bases and 1 base, in that order; junction bases with no gene match: 9. Germline values: CDR1 SGHNT, CDR2 YYREEE (reference sequence). The CDR3 runs to 17 residues. CDR3 region: CASSGLTSGALQETQYF. CDR3 coding DNA: TGTGCCAGCAGCGGCTTGACTAGCGGGGCCCTCCAAGAGACCCAGTACTTC.

This chain connects TRBV15 to TRBJ2-6; TRBD1 might be the D (5 bases). CDR3 length: 15 residues. Germline V gene data show CDR1 as LNHNV and CDR2 as YYDKDF (reference sequence). V was shortened by 5 bases and J by 0 bases, with 8 bases between the two germline ends. CDR3 nucleotides: TGTGCCACCAGCTCGACAGACTCTGGGGCCAACGTCCTGACTTTC. As protein: CATSSTDSGANVLTF.

V usage is TRBV6-5 and J usage is TRBJ2-2, with D perhaps TRBD1 (6 bases). Germline V gene data show CDR1 as MNHEY and CDR2 as SVGAGI. CDR3 length: 13 residues. V was pared by 6 bases and J by 6 bases, with 11 bases between. As DNA, the CDR3 is TGTGCCAGCAGAAAACAGGGATCCGGGGAGCTGTTTTTT. Translation: CASRKQGSGELFF.

V is TRBV5-1 and J is TRBJ1-2; D not resolved. V lost 4 bases, J lost 4 bases, and 11 bases lay in between. The CDR3 length is 13 residues. Germline CDR1 SGHRS, CDR2 YFSETQ. CDR3 region: CASSPLRGYGYTF. CDR3 nucleotides: TGCGCCAGCAGCCCTCTTCGCGGCTATGGCTACACCTTC.

This clone came up once. V usage is TRBV7-9 and J usage is TRBJ1-1, with 8 bases matching TRBD1. V gave up 3 bases and J gave up 3 bases; unmatched junction bases: 6. The CDR3 is made up of 15 amino acids. Germline V lookup: CDR1 SEHNR, CDR2 FQNEAQ (reference sequence). The CDR3 DNA is TGTGCCAGCAGCTTGGGGGACAGGAAGTACACTGAAGCTTTCTTT. This gives the protein CASSLGDRKYTEAFF.

The chain carries TRBV9 and TRBJ2-2; the match to TRBD1 covers 9 bases. J was trimmed by 3 bases and V by 2 bases; bases with no gene match: 5. This CDR3 has 16 amino acids. CDR1 and CDR2 (germline): SGDLS, YYNGEE. The DNA for the CDR3 is TGTGCCAGCAGCGTTGCCGGACAGGGGTACACCGGGGAGCTGTTTTTT. Translation: CASSVAGQGYTGELFF. Variable domain in full (rest from reference TRBV9 and TRBJ2-2): DSGVTQTPKHLITATGQRVTLRCSPRSGDLSVYWYQQSLDQGLQFLIQYYNGEERAKGNILERFSAQQFPDLHSELNLSSLELGDSALYFCASSVAGQGYTGELFFGEGSRLTVL.

This clone was observed a few times. The chain joins TRBV5-1 to TRBJ2-2; 7 bases line up with TRBD1. This CDR3 is 16 amino acids long. Germline values: CDR1 SGHRS, CDR2 YFSETQ. The trim removed 1 base at V and 4 bases at J, leaving 7 bases unmatched. CDR3 loop: CASSLTGDSSTGELFF. The DNA for the CDR3 is TGCGCCAGCAGCTTGACAGGGGATAGTAGCACCGGGGAGCTGTTTTTT.

The chain is built from TRBV27 and TRBJ2-5, with D tentatively TRBD2 (6 bases). This CDR3 has 16 amino acids. Germline V lookup: CDR1 MNHEY, CDR2 SMNVEV (reference sequence). The V end lost 2 bases, the J end lost 0 bases, and 13 bases lay between the germline ends. The CDR3 loop is CASSLGRGGNQETQYF. The CDR3 region has the DNA TGTGCCAGCAGTTTAGGCCGGGGAGGCAACCAAGAGACCCAGTACTTC.